This TCR beta chain was observed in a study of blood T cell repertoires in COVID-19. As handled by the study authors: Reference gene primers were amplified, and this amplification served to estimate nucleated cell counts. TCRdb keeps only in-frame clones here, not all; method: immunoSEQ multiplex PCR. V and J calls and clone size come straight from that table; D and trimming were deduced from the DNA. The sample has about 59,000 clones; more than 70% are singletons. The germline gives CDR1 SGHRS, CDR2 YFSETQ. The ends were cut back, 0 bases at V and 2 bases at J, with 9 bases in the middle. The CDR3 covers 15 residues.

The chain carries TRBV5-1 and TRBJ1-3, with D unclear. Sample: peripheral blood. The origin of this receptor is a man between 60 and 75 years old with active or convalescent COVID-19. In DNA form, the CDR3 reads TGCGCCAGCAGCTTGGAGGGAGCTACTGGAAACACCATATATTTT. Its translation: CASSLEGATGNTIYF.